Reported below is one TCR beta chain. The source of the sample is a study of blood T cell repertoires in COVID-19. Study-level information: The origin of the acute and convalescent COVID-19 samples was the United States, Italy and Spain. T cells, B-cell-depleted T cells, or PBMCs provided the cDNA or gDNA that served as material.

In the authors' workflow: Amplification with reference gene primers provided the estimates of nucleated cell counts. Using immunoSEQ multiplex PCR, the repertoire was profiled, and TCRdb retains in-frame clones only, with some absent. The DNA was the basis for D and trimming; V, J and clone size are from that table. Of roughly 76,000 clones in the sample, around 75% were seen once. The specimen was peripheral blood. The receptor was isolated from a man aged 65-85 years with acute or convalescent COVID-19.

Written as DNA, the CDR3 is TGTGCCAGCGGCCAGTACAATGAGCAGTTCTTC. It codes for CASGQYNEQFF. V and J are TRBV7-9 and TRBJ2-1, with no clear D. This CDR3 is 11 amino acids long. The V end lost 8 bases, the J end lost 4 bases, and 6 bases lay between the germline ends. Per germline, CDR1 SEHNR and CDR2 FQNEAQ (reference sequence). Using reference TRBV7-9 and TRBJ2-1 for the parts outside the CDR3, the full variable domain is DTGVSQNPRHKITKRGQNVTFRCDPISEHNRLYWYRQTLGQGPEFLTYFQNEAQLEKSRLLSDRFSAERPKGSFSTLEIQRTEQGDSAMYLCASGQYNEQFFGPGTRLTVL.